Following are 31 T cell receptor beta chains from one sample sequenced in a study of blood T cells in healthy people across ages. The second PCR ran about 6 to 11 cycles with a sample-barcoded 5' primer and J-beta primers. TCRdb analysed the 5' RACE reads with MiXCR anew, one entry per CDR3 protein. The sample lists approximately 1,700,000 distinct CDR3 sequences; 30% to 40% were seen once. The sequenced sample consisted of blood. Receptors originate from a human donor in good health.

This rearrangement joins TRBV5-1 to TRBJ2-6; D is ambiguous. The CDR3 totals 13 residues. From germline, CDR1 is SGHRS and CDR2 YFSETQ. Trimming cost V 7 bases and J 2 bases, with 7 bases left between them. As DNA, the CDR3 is TGCGCCAGCCAGTTTGCTGGGGCCAACGTCCTGACTTTC. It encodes CASQFAGANVLTF. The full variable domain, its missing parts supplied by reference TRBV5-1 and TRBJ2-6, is KAGVTQTPRYLIKTRGQQVTLSCSPISGHRSVSWYQQTPGQGLQFLFEYFSETQRNKGNFPGRFSGRQFSNSRSEMNVSTLELGDSALYLCASQFAGANVLTFGAGSRLTVL.

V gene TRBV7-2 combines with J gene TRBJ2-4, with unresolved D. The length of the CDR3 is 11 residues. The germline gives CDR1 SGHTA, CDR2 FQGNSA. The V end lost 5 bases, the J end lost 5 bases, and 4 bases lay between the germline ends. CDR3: CASSPQNIQYF. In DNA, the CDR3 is TGTGCCAGCAGCCCCCAAAACATTCAGTACTTC.

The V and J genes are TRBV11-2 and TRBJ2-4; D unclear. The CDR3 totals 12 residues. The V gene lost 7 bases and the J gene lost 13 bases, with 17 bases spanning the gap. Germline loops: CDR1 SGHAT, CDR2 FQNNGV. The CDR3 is CASNIPTTKQYF. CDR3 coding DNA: TGTGCCAGCAACATCCCTACGACGAAGCAGTACTTC.

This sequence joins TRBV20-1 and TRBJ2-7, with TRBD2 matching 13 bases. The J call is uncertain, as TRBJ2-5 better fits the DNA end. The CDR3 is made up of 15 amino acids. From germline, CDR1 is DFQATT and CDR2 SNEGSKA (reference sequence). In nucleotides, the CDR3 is TGCAGTGCTACCCAACTAGCGGGGGGGGCAGAGACCCAGTACTTC. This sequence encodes CSATQLAGGAETQYF.

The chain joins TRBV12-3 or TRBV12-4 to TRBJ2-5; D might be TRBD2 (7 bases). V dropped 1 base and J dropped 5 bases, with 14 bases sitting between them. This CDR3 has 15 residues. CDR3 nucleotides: TGTGCCAGCAGTTTAGTCGCTCGGGGGGCGGAGACCCAGTACTTC. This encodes CASSLVARGAETQYF.

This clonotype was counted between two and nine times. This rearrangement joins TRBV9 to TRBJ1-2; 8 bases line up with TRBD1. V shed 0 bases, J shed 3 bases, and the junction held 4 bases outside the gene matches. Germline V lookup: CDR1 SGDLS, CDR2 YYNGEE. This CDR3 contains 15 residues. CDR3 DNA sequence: TGTGCCAGCAGCGTAGATCCAGGGGGCGACTATGGCTACACCTTC. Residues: CASSVDPGGDYGYTF.

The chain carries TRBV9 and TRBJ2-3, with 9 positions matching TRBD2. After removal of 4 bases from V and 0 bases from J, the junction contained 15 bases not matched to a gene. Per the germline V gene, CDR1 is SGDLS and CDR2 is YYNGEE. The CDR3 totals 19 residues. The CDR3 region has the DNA TGTGCCAGCAGCCCCCCGAATCCGCTAGCGGGGCCTAGCACAGATACGCAGTATTTT. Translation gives CASSPPNPLAGPSTDTQYF.

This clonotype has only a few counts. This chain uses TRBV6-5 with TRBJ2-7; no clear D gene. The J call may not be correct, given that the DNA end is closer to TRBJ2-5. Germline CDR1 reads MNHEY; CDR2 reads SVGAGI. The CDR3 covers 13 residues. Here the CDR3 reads CASSGRLGETQYF. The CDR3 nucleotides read TGTGCCAGCAGTGGCAGGTTGGGGGAGACCCAGTACTTC.

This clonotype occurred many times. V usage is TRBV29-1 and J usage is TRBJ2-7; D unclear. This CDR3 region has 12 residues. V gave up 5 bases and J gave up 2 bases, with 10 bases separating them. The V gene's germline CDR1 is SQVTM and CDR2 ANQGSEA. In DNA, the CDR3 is TGCAGCGTTACGGTCAGGCCCTACGAGCAGTACTTC. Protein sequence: CSVTVRPYEQYF.

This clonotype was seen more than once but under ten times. The CDR3 is CASSGYDDSGANVLTF. CDR3 DNA sequence: TGCGCCAGCAGCGGGTACGATGACTCTGGGGCCAACGTCCTGACTTTC. The chain recombines TRBV5-1 with TRBJ2-6; D is ambiguous. Germline lookup yields CDR1 SGHRS and CDR2 YFSETQ. The V end was cut by 4 bases, the J end by 0 bases, with 11 bases between. CDR3 length equals 16 residues. Full variable domain (outside the CDR3, taken from reference TRBV5-1 and TRBJ2-6): KAGVTQTPRYLIKTRGQQVTLSCSPISGHRSVSWYQQTPGQGLQFLFEYFSETQRNKGNFPGRFSGRQFSNSRSEMNVSTLELGDSALYLCASSGYDDSGANVLTFGAGSRLTVL.

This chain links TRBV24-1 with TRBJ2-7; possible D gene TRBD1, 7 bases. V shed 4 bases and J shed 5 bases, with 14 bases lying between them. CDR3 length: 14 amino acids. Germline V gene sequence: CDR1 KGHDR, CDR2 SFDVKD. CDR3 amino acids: CATSDVGGGNEQYF. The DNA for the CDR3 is TGTGCCACCAGTGACGTCGGAGGGGGCAACGAGCAGTACTTC.

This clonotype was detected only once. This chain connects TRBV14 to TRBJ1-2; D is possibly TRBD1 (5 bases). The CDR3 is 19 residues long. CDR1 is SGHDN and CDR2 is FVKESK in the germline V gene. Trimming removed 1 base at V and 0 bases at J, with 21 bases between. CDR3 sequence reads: CASSQGLGVRDSPNYGYTF. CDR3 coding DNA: TGTGCCAGCAGCCAAGGCCTAGGGGTTCGTGACAGTCCTAACTATGGCTACACCTTC.

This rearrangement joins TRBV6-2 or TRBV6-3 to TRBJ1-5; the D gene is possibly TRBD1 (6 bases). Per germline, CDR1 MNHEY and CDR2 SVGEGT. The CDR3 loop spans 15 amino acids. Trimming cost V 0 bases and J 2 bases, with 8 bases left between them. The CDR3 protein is CASSYSGGGNQPQHF. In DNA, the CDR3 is TGTGCCAGCAGTTACTCAGGGGGTGGCAATCAGCCCCAGCATTTT.

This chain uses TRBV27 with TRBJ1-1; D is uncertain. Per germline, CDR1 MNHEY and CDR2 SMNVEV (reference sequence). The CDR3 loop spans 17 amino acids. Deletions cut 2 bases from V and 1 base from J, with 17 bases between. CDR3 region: CASSLGVSHPGNTEAFF. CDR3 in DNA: TGTGCCAGCAGTTTAGGGGTCTCTCACCCGGGGAACACTGAAGCTTTCTTT.

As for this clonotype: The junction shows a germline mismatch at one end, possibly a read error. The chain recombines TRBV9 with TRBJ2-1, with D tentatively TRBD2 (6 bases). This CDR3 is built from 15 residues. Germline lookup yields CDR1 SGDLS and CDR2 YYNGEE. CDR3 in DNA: TGTGCCAGCAACGTAGAAGTGGGGGGCTACAATGAGCAGTTCTTC. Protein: CASNVEVGGYNEQFF.

This CDR3 is CASNPPGQGNTEAFF. As DNA, the CDR3 is TGTGCCAGCAACCCACCGGGACAGGGGAACACTGAAGCTTTCTTT. The chain is built from TRBV7-9 and TRBJ1-1; 9 bases map to TRBD1. The CDR3 consists of 15 residues. CDR1 is SEHNR, CDR2 FQNEAQ, per germline (reference sequence). Trimming at V came to 7 bases and at J to 1 base, leaving 7 bases not matched to a gene.

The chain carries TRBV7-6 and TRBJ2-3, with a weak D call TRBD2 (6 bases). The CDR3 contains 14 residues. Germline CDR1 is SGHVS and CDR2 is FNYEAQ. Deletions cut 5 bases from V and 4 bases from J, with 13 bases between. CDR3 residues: CASSRDSDPDTQYF. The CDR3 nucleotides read TGTGCCAGCAGCCGGGACTCAGACCCAGATACGCAGTATTTT.

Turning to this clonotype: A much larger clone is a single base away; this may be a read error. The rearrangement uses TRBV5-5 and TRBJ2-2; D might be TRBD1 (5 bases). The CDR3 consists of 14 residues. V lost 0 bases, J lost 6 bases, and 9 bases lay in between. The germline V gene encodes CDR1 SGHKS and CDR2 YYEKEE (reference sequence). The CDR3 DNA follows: TGTGCCAGCAGCTTGGGACAGCTTTCCGGGGAGCTGTTTTTT. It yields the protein CASSLGQLSGELFF.

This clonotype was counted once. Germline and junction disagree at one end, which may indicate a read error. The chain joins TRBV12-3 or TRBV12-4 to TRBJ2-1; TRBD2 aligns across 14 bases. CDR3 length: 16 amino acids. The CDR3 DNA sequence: TGTGCCTGCAGCCGTGGGACTAGCGGGGGTTACAATGAGCAGTTCTTC. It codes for CACSRGTSGGYNEQFF.

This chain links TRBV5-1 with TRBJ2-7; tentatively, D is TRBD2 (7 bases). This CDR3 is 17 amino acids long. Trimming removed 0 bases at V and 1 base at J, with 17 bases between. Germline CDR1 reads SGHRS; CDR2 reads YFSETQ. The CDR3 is CASSLALTGGASYEQYF. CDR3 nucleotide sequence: TGCGCCAGCAGCTTGGCACTAACGGGGGGCGCGTCCTACGAGCAGTACTTC.

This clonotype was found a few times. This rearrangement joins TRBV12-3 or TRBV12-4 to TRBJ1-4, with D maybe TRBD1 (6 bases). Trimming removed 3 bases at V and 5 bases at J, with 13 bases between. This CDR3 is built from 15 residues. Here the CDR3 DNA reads TGTGCCAGCAGTTTCCGTGGGGGCGGGAATGAAAAACTGTTTTTT. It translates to CASSFRGGGNEKLFF.

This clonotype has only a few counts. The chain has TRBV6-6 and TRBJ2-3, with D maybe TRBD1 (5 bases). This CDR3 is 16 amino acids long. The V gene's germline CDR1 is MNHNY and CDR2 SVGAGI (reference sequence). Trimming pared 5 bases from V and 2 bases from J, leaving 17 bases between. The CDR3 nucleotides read TGTGCCAGCAGTAAATGGACACACTTTTCCACAGATACGCAGTATTTT. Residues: CASSKWTHFSTDTQYF.

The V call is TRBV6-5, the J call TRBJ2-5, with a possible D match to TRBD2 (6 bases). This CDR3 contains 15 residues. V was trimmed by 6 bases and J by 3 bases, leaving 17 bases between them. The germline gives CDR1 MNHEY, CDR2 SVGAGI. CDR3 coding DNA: TGTGCCAGCAGGACGGAGGGGCTGGTGAAAGAGACCCAGTACTTC. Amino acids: CASRTEGLVKETQYF.

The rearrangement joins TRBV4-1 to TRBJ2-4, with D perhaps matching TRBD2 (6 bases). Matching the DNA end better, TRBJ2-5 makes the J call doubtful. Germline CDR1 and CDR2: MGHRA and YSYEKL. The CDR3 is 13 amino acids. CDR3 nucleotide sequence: TGCGCCAGCAGCCAAGGGGACTCACGGACCCAGTACTTC. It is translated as CASSQGDSRTQYF.

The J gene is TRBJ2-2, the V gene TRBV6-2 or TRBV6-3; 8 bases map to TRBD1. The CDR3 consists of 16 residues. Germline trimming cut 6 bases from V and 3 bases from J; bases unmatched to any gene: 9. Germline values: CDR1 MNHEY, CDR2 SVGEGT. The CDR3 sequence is CASRPLDRGHTGELFF. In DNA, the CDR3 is TGTGCCAGCAGACCTCTCGACAGGGGACACACCGGGGAGCTGTTTTTT.

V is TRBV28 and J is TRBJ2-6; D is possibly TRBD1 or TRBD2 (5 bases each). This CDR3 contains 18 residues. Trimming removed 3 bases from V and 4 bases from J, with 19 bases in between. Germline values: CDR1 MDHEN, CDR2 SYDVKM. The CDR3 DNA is TGTGCCAGCAGTTTCGGGGCTAGAGGTCGAGCGGGGGCCAACGTCCTGACTTTC. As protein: CASSFGARGRAGANVLTF.

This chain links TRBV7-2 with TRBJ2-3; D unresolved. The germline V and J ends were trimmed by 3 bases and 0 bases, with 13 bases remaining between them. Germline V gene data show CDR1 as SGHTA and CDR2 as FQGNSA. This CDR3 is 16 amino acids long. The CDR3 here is CASSLDAPMSTDTQYF. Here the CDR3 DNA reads TGTGCCAGCAGCTTGGACGCCCCAATGAGCACAGATACGCAGTATTTT. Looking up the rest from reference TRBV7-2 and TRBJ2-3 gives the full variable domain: GAGVSQSPSNKVTEKGKDVELRCDPISGHTALYWYRQSLGQGLEFLIYFQGNSAPDKSGLPSDRFSAERTGGSVSTLTIQRTQQEDSAVYLCASSLDAPMSTDTQYFGPGTRLTVL.

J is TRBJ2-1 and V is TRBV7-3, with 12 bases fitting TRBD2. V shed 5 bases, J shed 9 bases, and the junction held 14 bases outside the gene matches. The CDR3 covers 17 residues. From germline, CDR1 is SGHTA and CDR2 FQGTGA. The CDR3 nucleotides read TGTGCCAGCAGCAAACCCGGGACTAGCGGGCCGGGGGTTGAGCAGTTCTTC. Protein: CASSKPGTSGPGVEQFF.

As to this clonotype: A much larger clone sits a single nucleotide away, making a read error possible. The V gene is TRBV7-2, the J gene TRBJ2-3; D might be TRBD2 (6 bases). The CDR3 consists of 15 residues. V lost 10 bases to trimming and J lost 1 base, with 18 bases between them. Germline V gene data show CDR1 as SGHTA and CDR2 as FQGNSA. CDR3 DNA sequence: TGTGCCACCAGGGTAGGCGGGACGGGCACAGATACGCAGTATTTT. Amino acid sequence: CATRVGGTGTDTQYF.

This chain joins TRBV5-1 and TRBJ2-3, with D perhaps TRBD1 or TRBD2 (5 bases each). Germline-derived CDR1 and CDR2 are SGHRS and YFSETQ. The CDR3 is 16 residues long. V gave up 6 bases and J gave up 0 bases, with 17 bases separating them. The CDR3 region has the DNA TGCGCCAGCATCCGCGGGCAGGGATGGAGCACAGATACGCAGTATTTT. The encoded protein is CASIRGQGWSTDTQYF.

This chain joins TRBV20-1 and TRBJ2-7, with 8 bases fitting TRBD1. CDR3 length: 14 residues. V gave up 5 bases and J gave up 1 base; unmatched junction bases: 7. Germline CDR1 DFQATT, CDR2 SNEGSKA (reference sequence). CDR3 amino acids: CSAGLDRDSYEQYF. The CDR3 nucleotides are TGCAGTGCTGGCTTGGACAGGGATTCCTACGAGCAGTACTTC.